This passage covers 5 T cell receptor beta chains from one sample sequenced in a study of PD-L1 blockade in urothelial cancer. This table comes from immunoSEQ multiplex PCR, and its TCRdb copy is limited to in-frame clones, with some not included. The repertoire holds about 71,000 clones, with 70% to 90% as singletons. This material consisted of PBMCs, taken around atezolizumab (anti-PD-L1) treatment. These receptors were obtained from a man in his sixties with urothelial cancer.

This clone is a singleton in its sample. The chain couples TRBV7-3 to TRBJ2-2; TRBD1 matches at 8 bases. The CDR3 totals 14 residues. Trimming at V came to 5 bases and at J to 1 base, leaving 0 bases not matched to a gene. CDR1 and CDR2 from the germline V gene are SGHTA and FQGTGA. CDR3 amino acids: CASSDRGNTGELFF. CDR3 coding DNA: TGTGCCAGCAGCGACAGGGGGAACACCGGGGAGCTGTTTTTT.

V is TRBV19 and J is TRBJ1-2; 9 bases are a match to TRBD1. The CDR3 runs to 13 residues. The trim removed 5 bases at V and 7 bases at J, leaving 5 bases unmatched. From germline, CDR1 is LNHDA and CDR2 SQIVND (reference sequence). The CDR3 loop reads CASSVGQGAGYTF. CDR3 DNA: TGTGCCAGTAGTGTGGGACAGGGCGCTGGCTACACCTTC.

V gene TRBV6-6 combines with J gene TRBJ2-1; no reliable D call. CDR1 and CDR2 (germline): MNHNY, SVGAGI (reference sequence). The CDR3 runs 14 residues. V lost 7 bases to trimming and J lost 0 bases, with 10 bases between them. The CDR3 coding sequence is TGTGCCAGCACCAGGTTGGACTCCTACAATGAGCAGTTCTTC. It yields the protein CASTRLDSYNEQFF.

This clone was detected a few times. The chain has TRBV7-3 and TRBJ2-3; 7 nucleotides agree with TRBD1. The CDR3 covers 15 residues. From germline, CDR1 is SGHTA and CDR2 FQGTGA. With 5 bases clipped from V and 1 base from J, the junction kept 6 bases outside the gene matches. The CDR3 DNA reads as TGTGCCAGCAGCCCGGGTAGGGGGCGCACAGATACGCAGTATTTT. It yields the protein CASSPGRGRTDTQYF. The complete variable domain, with remaining parts taken from reference TRBV7-3 and TRBJ2-3, reads GAGVSQTPSNKVTEKGKYVELRCDPISGHTALYWYRQSLGQGPEFLIYFQGTGAADDSGLPNDRFFAVRPEGSVSTLKIQRTERGDSAVYLCASSPGRGRTDTQYFGPGTRLTVL.

The gene calls are TRBV11-2 and TRBJ2-6; 8 bases match TRBD1. After removal of 5 bases from V and 0 bases from J, the junction contained 6 bases not matched to a gene. Germline V gene data show CDR1 as SGHAT and CDR2 as FQNNGV. This CDR3 is 17 amino acids long. This chain's CDR3 is CASSTYRGSSGANVLTF. For the CDR3, the DNA is TGTGCCAGCAGCACGTACAGGGGGAGCTCTGGGGCCAACGTCCTGACTTTC. Filled out from reference TRBV11-2 and TRBJ2-6, the complete variable domain reads EAGVAQSPRYKIIEKRQSVAFWCNPISGHATLYWYQQILGQGPKLLIQFQNNGVVDDSQLPKDRFSAERLKGVDSTLKIQPAKLEDSAVYLCASSTYRGSSGANVLTFGAGSRLTVL.